Below are 5 T cell receptor beta chains sequenced from a single sample in a study of blood T cell repertoires in COVID-19. Assay: immunoSEQ multiplex PCR; the TCRdb copy retains only in-frame clones and omits some. The profile shows some 300,000 clones, around nine tenths of them singletons. The sample comprised peripheral blood. The receptors derive from a woman aged 65 to 85 with COVID-19, enrolled during active disease.

Only a few counts were recorded for this clone. This chain links TRBV6-6 with TRBJ2-1; 10 nucleotides match TRBD2. From germline, CDR1 is MNHNY and CDR2 SVGAGI (reference sequence). The CDR3 totals 15 residues. V trimming: 3 bases; J trimming: 6 bases; junction bases outside the gene matches: 5. CDR3 residues: CASSYTSGGANEQFF. CDR3 nucleotide sequence: TGTGCCAGCAGTTATACCAGCGGGGGGGCCAATGAGCAGTTCTTC.

The V gene is TRBV3-1 (or the pseudogene TRBV3-2), the J gene TRBJ1-2; a weak D match, TRBD1 (6 bases). V dropped 1 base and J dropped 4 bases, with 13 bases sitting between them. There are 15 residues in the CDR3. Germline V CDR1 and CDR2: LGHDT, YNNKEL (reference sequence). In DNA, the CDR3 is TGTGCCAGCAGCCAAGCAGGGGCGCTGGGCTATGGCTACACCTTC. The encoded protein is CASSQAGALGYGYTF.

The V and J genes are TRBV4-3 and TRBJ1-4; 7 bases align to TRBD1. The CDR3 spans 17 residues. Germline assignment: CDR1 LGHNA and CDR2 YSLEER. J gave up 7 bases and V 0 bases, and 11 bases lay outside the gene matches. CDR3 loop: CASSQDLRQGPSEKLFF. The DNA of the CDR3 is TGCGCCAGCAGCCAAGATCTAAGACAGGGCCCCTCTGAAAAACTGTTTTTT.

This clone was counted only a few times. The rearrangement uses TRBV2 and TRBJ2-5, with D unclear. Trimming took 8 bases from V and 6 from J, leaving 16 bases between them. The CDR3 has 13 residues. Germline V gene data show CDR1 as SNHLY and CDR2 as FYNNEI. CDR3 DNA: TGTGCCAGCCGTCCGGTGAATTCCCAGACCCAGTACTTC. Translating gives CASRPVNSQTQYF.

The rearrangement links TRBV7-2 to TRBJ2-5, with D possibly TRBD1 on 5 matching bases. The CDR3 sequence is 15 residues long. Trimming took off 2 bases at V and 5 bases at J, with 15 bases between the two ends. The germline V gene has CDR1 SGHTA and CDR2 FQGNSA. The CDR3 bases are TGTGCCAGCAGCTTACGTTTGGACATAGGGGAGACCCAGTACTTC. Its translation is CASSLRLDIGETQYF.